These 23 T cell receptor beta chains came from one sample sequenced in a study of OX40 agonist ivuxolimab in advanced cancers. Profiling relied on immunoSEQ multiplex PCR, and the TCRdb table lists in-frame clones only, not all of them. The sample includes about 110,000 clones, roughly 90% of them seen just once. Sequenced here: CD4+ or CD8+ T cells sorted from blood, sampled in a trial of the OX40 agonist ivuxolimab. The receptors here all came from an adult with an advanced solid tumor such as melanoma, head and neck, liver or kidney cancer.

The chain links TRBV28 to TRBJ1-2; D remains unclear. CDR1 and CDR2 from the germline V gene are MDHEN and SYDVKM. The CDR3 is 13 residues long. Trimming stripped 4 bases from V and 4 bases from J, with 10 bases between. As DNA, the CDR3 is TGTGCCAGCAGTTACCGGACTTTCTATGGCTACACCTTC. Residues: CASSYRTFYGYTF.

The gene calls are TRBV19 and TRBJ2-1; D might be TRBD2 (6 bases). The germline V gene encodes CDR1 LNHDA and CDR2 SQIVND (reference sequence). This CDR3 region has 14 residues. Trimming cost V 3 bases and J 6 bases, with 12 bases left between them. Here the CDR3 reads CASSIYPSVNEQFF. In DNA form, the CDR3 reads TGTGCCAGTAGTATCTATCCTAGCGTCAATGAGCAGTTCTTC.

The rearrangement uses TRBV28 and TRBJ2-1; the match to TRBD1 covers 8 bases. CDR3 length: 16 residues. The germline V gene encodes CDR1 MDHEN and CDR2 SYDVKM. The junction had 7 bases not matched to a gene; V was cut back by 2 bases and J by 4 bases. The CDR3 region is CASSLTGQEVYNEQFF. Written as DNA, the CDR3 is TGTGCCAGCAGTTTAACGGGACAGGAGGTATACAATGAGCAGTTCTTC. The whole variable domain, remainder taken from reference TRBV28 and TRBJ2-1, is DVKVTQSSRYLVKRTGEKVFLECVQDMDHENMFWYRQDPGLGLRLIYFSYDVKMKEKGDIPEGYSVSREKKERFSLILESASTNQTSMYLCASSLTGQEVYNEQFFGPGTRLTVL.

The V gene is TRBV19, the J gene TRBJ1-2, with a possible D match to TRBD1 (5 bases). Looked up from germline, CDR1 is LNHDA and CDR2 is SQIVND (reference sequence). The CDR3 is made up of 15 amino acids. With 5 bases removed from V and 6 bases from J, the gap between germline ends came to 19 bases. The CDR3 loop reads CASSPNGGAGNGYTF. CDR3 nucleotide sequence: TGTGCCAGTAGTCCCAATGGAGGGGCCGGGAATGGCTACACCTTC.

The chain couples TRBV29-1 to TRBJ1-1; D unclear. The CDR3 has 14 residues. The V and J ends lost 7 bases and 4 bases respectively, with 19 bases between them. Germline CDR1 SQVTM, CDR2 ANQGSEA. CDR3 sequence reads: CSARTGFAATEAFF. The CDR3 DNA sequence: TGCAGCGCCCGGACGGGATTCGCGGCCACTGAAGCTTTCTTT.

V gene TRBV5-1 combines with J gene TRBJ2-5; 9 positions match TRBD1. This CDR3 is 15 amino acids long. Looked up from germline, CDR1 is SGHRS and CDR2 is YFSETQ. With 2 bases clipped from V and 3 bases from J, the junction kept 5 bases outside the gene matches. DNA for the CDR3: TGCGCCAGCAGCTTCCCCGGGACAGGGAAAGAGACCCAGTACTTC. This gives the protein CASSFPGTGKETQYF. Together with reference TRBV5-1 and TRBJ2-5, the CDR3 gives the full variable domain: KAGVTQTPRYLIKTRGQQVTLSCSPISGHRSVSWYQQTPGQGLQFLFEYFSETQRNKGNFPGRFSGRQFSNSRSEMNVSTLELGDSALYLCASSFPGTGKETQYFGPGTRLLVL.

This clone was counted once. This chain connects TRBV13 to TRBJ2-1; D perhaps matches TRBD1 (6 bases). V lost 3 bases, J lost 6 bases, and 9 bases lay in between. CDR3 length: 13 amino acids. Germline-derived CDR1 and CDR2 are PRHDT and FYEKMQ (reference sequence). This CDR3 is CASSLDSFNEQFF. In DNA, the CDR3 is TGTGCCAGCAGCTTGGACAGCTTCAATGAGCAGTTCTTC.

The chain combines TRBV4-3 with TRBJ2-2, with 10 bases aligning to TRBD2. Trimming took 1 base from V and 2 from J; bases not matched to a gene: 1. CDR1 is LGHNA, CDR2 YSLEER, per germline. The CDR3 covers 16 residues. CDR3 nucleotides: TGCGCCAGCAGCCAAGGGACTAGCGGTAACACCGGGGAGCTGTTTTTT. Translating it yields CASSQGTSGNTGELFF.

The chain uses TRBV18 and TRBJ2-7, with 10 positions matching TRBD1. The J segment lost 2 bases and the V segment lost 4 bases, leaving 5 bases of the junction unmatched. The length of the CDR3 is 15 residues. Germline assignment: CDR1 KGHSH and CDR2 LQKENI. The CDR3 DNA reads TGTGCCAGCTCACGGTCGACAGGGGGCGCCTACGAGCAGTACTTC. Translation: CASSRSTGGAYEQYF.

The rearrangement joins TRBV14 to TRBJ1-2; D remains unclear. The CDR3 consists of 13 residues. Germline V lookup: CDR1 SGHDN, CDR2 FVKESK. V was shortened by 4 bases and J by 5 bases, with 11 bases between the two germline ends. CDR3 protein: CASSPGDLYGYTF. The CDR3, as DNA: TGTGCCAGCAGCCCCGGAGATCTTTATGGCTACACCTTC. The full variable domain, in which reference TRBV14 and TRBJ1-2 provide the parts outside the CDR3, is EAGVTQFPSHSVIEKGQTVTLRCDPISGHDNLYWYRRVMGKEIKFLLHFVKESKQDESGMPNNRFLAERTGGTYSTLKVQPAELEDSGVYFCASSPGDLYGYTFGSGTRLTVV.

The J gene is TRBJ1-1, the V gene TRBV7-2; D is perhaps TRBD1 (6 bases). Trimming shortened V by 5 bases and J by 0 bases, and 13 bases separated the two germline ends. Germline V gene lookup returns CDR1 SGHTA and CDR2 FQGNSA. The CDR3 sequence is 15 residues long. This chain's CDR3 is CASSGRGSMNTEAFF. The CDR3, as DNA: TGTGCCAGCAGCGGCAGGGGATCGATGAACACTGAAGCTTTCTTT.

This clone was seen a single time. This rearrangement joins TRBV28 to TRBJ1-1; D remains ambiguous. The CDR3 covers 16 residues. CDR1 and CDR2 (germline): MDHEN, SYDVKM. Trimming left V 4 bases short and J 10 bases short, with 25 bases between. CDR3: CASSYALMSPLRVAFF. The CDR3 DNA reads TGTGCCAGCAGTTACGCCCTAATGAGTCCCCTAAGGGTAGCTTTCTTT.

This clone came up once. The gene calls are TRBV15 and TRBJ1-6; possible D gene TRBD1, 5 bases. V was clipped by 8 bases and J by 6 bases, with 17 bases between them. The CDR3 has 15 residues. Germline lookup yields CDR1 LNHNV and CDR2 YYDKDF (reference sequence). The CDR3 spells CATGQGIDSNSPLHF. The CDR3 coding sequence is TGTGCCACCGGGCAGGGTATAGACAGTAATTCACCCCTCCACTTT.

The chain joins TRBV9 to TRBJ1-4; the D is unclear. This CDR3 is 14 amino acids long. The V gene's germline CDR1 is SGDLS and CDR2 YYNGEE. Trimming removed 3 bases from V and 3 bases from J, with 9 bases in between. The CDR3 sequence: CASSGGMANEKLFF. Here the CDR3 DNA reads TGTGCCAGCAGCGGCGGGATGGCTAATGAAAAACTGTTTTTT. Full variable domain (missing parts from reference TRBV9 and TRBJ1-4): DSGVTQTPKHLITATGQRVTLRCSPRSGDLSVYWYQQSLDQGLQFLIQYYNGEERAKGNILERFSAQQFPDLHSELNLSSLELGDSALYFCASSGGMANEKLFFGSGTQLSVL.

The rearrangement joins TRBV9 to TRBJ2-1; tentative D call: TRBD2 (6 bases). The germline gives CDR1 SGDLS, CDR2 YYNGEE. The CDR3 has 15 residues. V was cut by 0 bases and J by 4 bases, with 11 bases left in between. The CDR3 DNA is TGTGCCAGCAGCGTAGGAGGCCGGGGGTACAATGAGCAGTTCTTC. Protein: CASSVGGRGYNEQFF.

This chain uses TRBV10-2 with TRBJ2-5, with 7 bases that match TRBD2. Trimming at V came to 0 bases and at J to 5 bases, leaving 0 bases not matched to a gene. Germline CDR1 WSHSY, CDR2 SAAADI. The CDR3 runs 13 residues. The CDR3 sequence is CASSESGGETQYF. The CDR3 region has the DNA TGCGCCAGCAGTGAGTCGGGGGGGGAGACCCAGTACTTC.

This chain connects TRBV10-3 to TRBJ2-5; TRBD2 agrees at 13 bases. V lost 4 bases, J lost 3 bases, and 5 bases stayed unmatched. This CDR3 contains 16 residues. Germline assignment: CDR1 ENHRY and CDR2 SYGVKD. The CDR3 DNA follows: TGTGCCATCAGTGCTTGGACTAGCGGGAGAGAAGAGACCCAGTACTTC. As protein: CAISAWTSGREETQYF.

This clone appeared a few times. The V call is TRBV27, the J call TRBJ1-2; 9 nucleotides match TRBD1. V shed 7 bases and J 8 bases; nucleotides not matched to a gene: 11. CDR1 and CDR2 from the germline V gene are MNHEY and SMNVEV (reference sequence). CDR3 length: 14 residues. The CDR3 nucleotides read TGTGCCAGCACCCCATCCGGGACAGGGTCCGGCTACACCTTC. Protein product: CASTPSGTGSGYTF.

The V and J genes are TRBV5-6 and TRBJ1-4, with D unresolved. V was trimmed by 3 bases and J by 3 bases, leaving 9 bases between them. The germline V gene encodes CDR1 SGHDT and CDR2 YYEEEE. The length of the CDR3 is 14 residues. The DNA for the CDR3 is TGTGCCAGCAGCTCGGACGTGGCTAATGAAAAACTGTTTTTT. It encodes CASSSDVANEKLFF.

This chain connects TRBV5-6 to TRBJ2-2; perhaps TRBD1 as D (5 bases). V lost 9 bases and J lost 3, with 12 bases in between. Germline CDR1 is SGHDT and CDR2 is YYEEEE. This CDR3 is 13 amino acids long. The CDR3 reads CATSGPYTGELFF. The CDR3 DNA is TGTGCCACCTCAGGGCCCTACACCGGGGAGCTGTTTTTT.

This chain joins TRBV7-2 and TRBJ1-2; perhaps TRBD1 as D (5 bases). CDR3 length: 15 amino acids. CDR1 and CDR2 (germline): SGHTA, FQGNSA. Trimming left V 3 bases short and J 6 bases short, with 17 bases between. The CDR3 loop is CASSFVGQGIDGYTF. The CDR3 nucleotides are TGTGCCAGCAGCTTCGTAGGCCAGGGTATAGATGGCTACACCTTC.

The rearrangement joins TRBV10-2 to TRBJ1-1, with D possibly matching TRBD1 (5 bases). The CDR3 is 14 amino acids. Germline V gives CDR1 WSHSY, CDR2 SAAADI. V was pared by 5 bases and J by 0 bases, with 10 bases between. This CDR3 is CASSIQAMNTEAFF. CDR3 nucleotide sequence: TGCGCCAGCAGTATACAGGCGATGAACACTGAAGCTTTCTTT.

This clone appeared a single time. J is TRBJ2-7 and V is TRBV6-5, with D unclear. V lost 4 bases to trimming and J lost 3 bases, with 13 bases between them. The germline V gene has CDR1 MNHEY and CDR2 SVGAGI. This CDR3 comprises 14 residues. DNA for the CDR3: TGTGCCAGCAGTTCAACCGGGTCGCTCTACGAGCAGTACTTC. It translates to CASSSTGSLYEQYF.